This T cell receptor beta chain came from a study of human T cells and chemical hapten exposure. TCRdb recomputed calls from the RACE reads with MiXCR, one row per CDR3 protein. The sample has some 400,000 distinct CDR3 sequences; around 4.8% are singletons. This clonotype was counted at least ten times. This CDR3 has 13 amino acids. Germline CDR1 and CDR2: SGDLS and YYNGEE. Trimming cost V 0 bases and J 4 bases, with 5 bases left between them. Indicated time point: patch test 1, 2 weeks after DPC sensitization. Treatment described: therapeutic diphenylcyclopropenone sensitization with weekly scalp DPC.

This sequence originates from a woman aged 45-60 years with alopecia areata. Some clones in this sample may be carry-over from other donors' samples. This sample comprised whole blood, obtained in connection with sensitization to the hapten diphenylcyclopropenone (DPC). The chain carries TRBV9 and TRBJ2-1; D unresolved. In DNA form, the CDR3 reads TGTGCCAGCAGCGTAGGCCAGTACAATGAGCAGTTCTTC. It specifies CASSVGQYNEQFF.